These 17 T cell receptor beta chains originate from one sample sequenced in a study of cytomegalovirus exposure and HLA in healthy donors. Both 60 Vbeta primers and 13 Jbeta primers went into the PCR. The table came from immunoSEQ multiplex PCR; TCRdb's copy has only in-frame clones and leaves some out. Its clone listing holds fewer than 130,000 clones. The sequenced material came from PBMCs. The receptor set was obtained from a middle-aged man in good health and CMV-seronegative.

The chain uses TRBV9 and TRBJ2-7; no clear D gene. CDR3 length: 13 amino acids. The V end lost 2 bases, the J end lost 3 bases, and 9 bases lay between the germline ends. Germline assignment: CDR1 SGDLS and CDR2 YYNGEE. CDR3 loop: CASSVSAGYEQYF. Written as DNA, the CDR3 is TGTGCCAGCAGCGTGAGCGCCGGCTACGAGCAGTACTTC. The full variable domain, in which reference TRBV9 and TRBJ2-7 provide the parts outside the CDR3, is DSGVTQTPKHLITATGQRVTLRCSPRSGDLSVYWYQQSLDQGLQFLIQYYNGEERAKGNILERFSAQQFPDLHSELNLSSLELGDSALYFCASSVSAGYEQYFGPGTRLTVT.

The chain is built from TRBV5-4 and TRBJ2-1, with D possibly TRBD2 on 6 matching bases. The germline CDR1 and CDR2 sequences are SGHNT and YYREEE (reference sequence). V lost 4 bases and J lost 10, with 12 bases in between. The CDR3 spans 12 residues. The CDR3 spells CASSAGYGEQFF. The CDR3 region has the DNA TGTGCCAGCAGCGCGGGGTACGGGGAGCAGTTCTTC. The full variable domain, completed using reference TRBV5-4 and TRBJ2-1, is ETGVTQSPTHLIKTRGQQVTLRCSSQSGHNTVSWYQQALGQGPQFIFQYYREEENGRGNFPPRFSGLQFPNYSSELNVNALELDDSALYLCASSAGYGEQFFGPGTRLTVL.

The chain carries TRBV7-2 and TRBJ2-3, with 9 bases lining up with TRBD1. Per the germline V gene, CDR1 is SGHTA and CDR2 is FQGNSA. The CDR3 length is 15 residues. J gave up 4 bases and V 5 bases, and 7 bases lay outside the gene matches. CDR3 nucleotide sequence: TGTGCCAGCAGCATCCGGGGACAGGGTTCAGATACGCAGTATTTT. This codes for CASSIRGQGSDTQYF.

This chain uses TRBV18 with TRBJ2-2, with D maybe TRBD2 (6 bases). Trimming took off 2 bases at V and 7 bases at J, with 14 bases between the two ends. CDR1 and CDR2 from the germline V gene are KGHSH and LQKENI. The CDR3 runs to 15 residues. CDR3 bases: TGTGCCAGCTCACCAGGGGACTTATTCGGCGGGGAGCTGTTTTTT. Translation gives CASSPGDLFGGELFF.

V is TRBV5-5 and J is TRBJ1-4; 8 bases map to TRBD1. Germline V lookup: CDR1 SGHKS, CDR2 YYEKEE (reference sequence). The V segment lost 4 bases and the J segment 7 bases; nucleotides outside the gene matches: 9. This CDR3 region has 15 residues. CDR3 amino acids: CASSSRTGLSEKLFF. In DNA form, the CDR3 reads TGTGCCAGCAGCAGTAGGACAGGGCTGAGTGAAAAACTGTTTTTT. Full variable domain (remainder filled in from reference TRBV5-5 and TRBJ1-4): DAGVTQSPTHLIKTRGQQVTLRCSPISGHKSVSWYQQVLGQGPQFIFQYYEKEERGRGNFPDRFSARQFPNYSSELNVNALLLGDSALYLCASSSRTGLSEKLFFGSGTQLSVL.

Worth noting for this clone: Mismatch with germline at one junction end may stem from a read error. The genes are TRBV7-2 and TRBJ1-2; no clear D gene. The CDR3 extends over 12 amino acids. Germline-derived CDR1 and CDR2 are SGHTA and FQGNSA. This CDR3 reads CASSLAYLGYTF. DNA for the CDR3: TGTGCCAGCAGCCTAGCTTATCTCGGCTACACCTTC.

V and J are TRBV5-1 and TRBJ1-1; D is unresolved. The ends were cut back, 1 base at V and 0 bases at J, with 13 bases in the middle. This CDR3 has 16 amino acids. Germline V gene sequence: CDR1 SGHRS, CDR2 YFSETQ. Here the CDR3 reads CASSLLHGTVNTEAFF. CDR3 DNA: TGCGCCAGCAGCTTGCTTCATGGTACGGTGAACACTGAAGCTTTCTTT.

The chain uses TRBV6-1 and TRBJ2-1; TRBD2 matches at 12 bases. V was clipped by 6 bases and J by 7 bases; unmatched bases: 4. CDR3 length: 14 amino acids. Per germline, CDR1 MNHNS and CDR2 SASEGT. CDR3 sequence: CASRTGLAGNEQFF. CDR3 DNA: TGTGCCAGCAGGACTGGACTAGCGGGGAATGAGCAGTTCTTC.

The CDR3, as DNA: TGTGCCAGCAGCCAGACTAGCGGGACCTACGAGCAGTACTTC. Protein: CASSQTSGTYEQYF. J is TRBJ2-7 and V is TRBV5-5; 11 bases match TRBD2. In germline, CDR1 is SGHKS, CDR2 YYEKEE (reference sequence). V was clipped by 4 bases and J by 2 bases; unmatched bases: 2. The length of the CDR3 is 14 residues.

The chain couples TRBV5-1 to TRBJ2-7; D perhaps matches TRBD1 (7 bases). Trimming took off 0 bases at V and 6 bases at J, with 16 bases between the two ends. This CDR3 is built from 15 residues. Germline CDR1 reads SGHRS; CDR2 reads YFSETQ. In DNA, the CDR3 is TGCGCCAGCAGCTTGGACTGGCGACAGGGAGGCGAGCAGTACTTC. Translating it yields CASSLDWRQGGEQYF.

The chain employs TRBV28 and TRBJ2-7; 8 bases are a match to TRBD2. Germline CDR1 reads MDHEN; CDR2 reads SYDVKM. The CDR3 contains 15 residues. Trimming cost V 1 base and J 2 bases; bases outside gene matches: 4. In DNA form, the CDR3 reads TGTGCCAGCAGTTTATTCGGCGGGGGGCCCTACGAGCAGTACTTC. Translating gives CASSLFGGGPYEQYF.

This rearrangement joins TRBV19 to TRBJ1-3; 7 bases are a match to TRBD1. CDR1 and CDR2 (germline): LNHDA, SQIVND (reference sequence). The CDR3 covers 14 residues. V dropped 9 bases and J dropped 0; count of bases not matched to a gene: 5. The CDR3 DNA reads as TGTGCCAGCGGGACAGTCCTCTCTGGAAACACCATATATTTT. Its protein is CASGTVLSGNTIYF.

As concerns this clone: This CDR3 is also generated by other DNA sequences in the sample. CDR3 in amino acids: CASSQDLRYGYTF. In nucleotides, the CDR3 is TGCGCCAGCAGCCAAGATCTCAGATATGGCTACACCTTC. The chain has TRBV4-3 and TRBJ1-2; D call uncertain. Germline-derived CDR1 and CDR2 are LGHNA and YSLEER. This CDR3 is built from 13 residues. V was shortened by 0 bases and J by 5 bases, with 7 bases between the two germline ends.

V and J are TRBV9 and TRBJ1-4; perhaps TRBD1 as D (6 bases). Per the germline V gene, CDR1 is SGDLS and CDR2 is YYNGEE. The CDR3 is 15 residues long. Trimming took 3 bases from V and 4 from J, leaving 13 bases between them. CDR3 residues: CASSARTAINEKLFF. The CDR3 DNA sequence: TGTGCCAGCAGCGCCCGGACAGCTATTAATGAAAAACTGTTTTTT. Looking up the rest from reference TRBV9 and TRBJ1-4 gives the full variable domain: DSGVTQTPKHLITATGQRVTLRCSPRSGDLSVYWYQQSLDQGLQFLIQYYNGEERAKGNILERFSAQQFPDLHSELNLSSLELGDSALYFCASSARTAINEKLFFGSGTQLSVL.

This chain links TRBV9 with TRBJ1-1; no firm D call. Deletions cut 4 bases from V and 0 bases from J, with 16 bases between. The germline V gene has CDR1 SGDLS and CDR2 YYNGEE. The CDR3 runs to 16 residues. CDR3 region: CASSPFSRPMNTEAFF. The DNA for the CDR3 is TGTGCCAGCAGCCCTTTCTCTAGACCGATGAACACTGAAGCTTTCTTT.

This sequence joins TRBV30 and TRBJ2-2; possibly TRBD1 for D (5 bases). The CDR3 contains 15 residues. Trimming took off 0 bases at V and 2 bases at J, with 10 bases between the two ends. Per germline, CDR1 GTSNPN and CDR2 SVGIG (reference sequence). This CDR3 is CAWSVPWGNTGELFF. CDR3 in DNA: TGTGCCTGGAGTGTTCCTTGGGGCAACACCGGGGAGCTGTTTTTT.

The genes are TRBV19 and TRBJ1-6; 7 bases are a match to TRBD1. There are 13 residues in the CDR3. Trimming cost V 6 bases and J 9 bases; bases outside gene matches: 5. The germline V gene has CDR1 LNHDA and CDR2 SQIVND (reference sequence). The CDR3 DNA sequence: TGTGCCAGTAGGGCCAGGGGGTCTTCACCCCTCCACTTT. Protein sequence: CASRARGSSPLHF.